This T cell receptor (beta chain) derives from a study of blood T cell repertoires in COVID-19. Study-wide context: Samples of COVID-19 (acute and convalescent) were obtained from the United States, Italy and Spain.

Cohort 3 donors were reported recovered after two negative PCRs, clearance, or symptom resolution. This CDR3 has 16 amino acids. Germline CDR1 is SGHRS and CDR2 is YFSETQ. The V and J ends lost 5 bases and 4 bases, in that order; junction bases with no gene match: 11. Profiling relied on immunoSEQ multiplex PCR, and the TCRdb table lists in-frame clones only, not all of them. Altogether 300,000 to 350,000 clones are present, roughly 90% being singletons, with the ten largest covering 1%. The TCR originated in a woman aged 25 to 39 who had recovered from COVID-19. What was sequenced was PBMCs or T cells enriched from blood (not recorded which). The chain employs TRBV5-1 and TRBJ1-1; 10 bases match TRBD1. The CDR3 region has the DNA TGCGCCAGCAGTTTGAGGTTTGACAGGGGGCTCACTGAAGCTTTCTTT. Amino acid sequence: CASSLRFDRGLTEAFF.